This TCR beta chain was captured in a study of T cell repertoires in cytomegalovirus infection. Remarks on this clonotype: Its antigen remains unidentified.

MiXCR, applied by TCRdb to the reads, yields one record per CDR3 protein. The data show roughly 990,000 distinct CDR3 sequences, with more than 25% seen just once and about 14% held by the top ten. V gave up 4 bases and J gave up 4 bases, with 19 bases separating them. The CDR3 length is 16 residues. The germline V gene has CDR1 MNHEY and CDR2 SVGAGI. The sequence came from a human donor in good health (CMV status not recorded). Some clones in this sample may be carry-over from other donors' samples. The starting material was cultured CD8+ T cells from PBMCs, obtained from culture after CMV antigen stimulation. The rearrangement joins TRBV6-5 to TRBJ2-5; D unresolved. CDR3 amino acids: CASSFLLSRRRETQYF. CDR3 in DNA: TGTGCCAGCAGTTTCCTGCTTAGTAGGCGAAGAGAGACCCAGTACTTC.